This TCR beta chain was obtained from a study of T-cell memory formation after mild COVID-19. General study findings and limits: Cross-reactive memory seemingly joined, as some responding clones were found in pre-infection memory.

V was clipped by 0 bases and J by 2 bases, with 11 bases between them. Germline CDR1 SGHRS, CDR2 YFSETQ. The CDR3 is made up of 15 amino acids. This clonotype was observed many times. The antigen is undetermined. Constant-segment primers served in 5'RACE that generated TCR alpha and TCR beta cDNA libraries bearing sample barcodes and UMIs. TCRdb used MiXCR to reprocess the 5' RACE reads, holding one entry per CDR3 protein. The table has roughly 45,000 distinct CDR3 sequences, roughly a quarter seen once. This chain uses TRBV5-1 with TRBJ2-5, with D perhaps matching TRBD1 (5 bases). Sequencing was performed on PBMCs or a T cell subset sorted from them (not recorded which). The TCR sequence derives from a man between 18 and 35 years old who had mild COVID-19 (a few samples of this study predate the infection). Cell type and time point are not known. DNA of the CDR3: TGCGCCAGCAGCTTGGCGACAGATCCTCAAGAGACCCAGTACTTC. This codes for CASSLATDPQETQYF.